The source of this TCR beta chain is a study of T-cell memory formation after mild COVID-19. Study in general: For the most part, TCR clusters were specific to one donor.

CDR3 length equals 16 residues. The V gene's germline CDR1 is SGHNT and CDR2 YENEEA. V was trimmed by 0 bases and J by 0 bases, leaving 12 bases between them. TCRdb itself ran the 5' RACE reads through MiXCR, one entry per CDR3 protein. The data contain under 450,000 distinct CDR3 sequences, 23% of them singletons. This sequence joins TRBV11-3 and TRBJ2-7; no reliable D call. The sample consisted of PBMCs or a T cell subset sorted from them (not recorded which). This sequence was found in an adult woman who had mild COVID-19 (a few samples of this study predate the infection). Cell type and time point are not known. CDR3 nucleotides: TGTGCCAGCAGCTTAGATTACAGCCGGAGCTCCTACGAGCAGTACTTC. Its protein is CASSLDYSRSSYEQYF.